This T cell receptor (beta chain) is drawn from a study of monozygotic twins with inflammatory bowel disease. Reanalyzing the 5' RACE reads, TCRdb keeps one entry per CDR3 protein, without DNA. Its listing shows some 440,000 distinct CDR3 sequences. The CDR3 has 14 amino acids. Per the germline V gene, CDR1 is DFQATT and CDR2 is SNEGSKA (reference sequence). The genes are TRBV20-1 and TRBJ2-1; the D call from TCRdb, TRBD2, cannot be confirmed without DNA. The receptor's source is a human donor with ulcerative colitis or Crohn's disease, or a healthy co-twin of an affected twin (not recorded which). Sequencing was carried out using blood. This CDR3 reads CSAREGKVNNEQFF.